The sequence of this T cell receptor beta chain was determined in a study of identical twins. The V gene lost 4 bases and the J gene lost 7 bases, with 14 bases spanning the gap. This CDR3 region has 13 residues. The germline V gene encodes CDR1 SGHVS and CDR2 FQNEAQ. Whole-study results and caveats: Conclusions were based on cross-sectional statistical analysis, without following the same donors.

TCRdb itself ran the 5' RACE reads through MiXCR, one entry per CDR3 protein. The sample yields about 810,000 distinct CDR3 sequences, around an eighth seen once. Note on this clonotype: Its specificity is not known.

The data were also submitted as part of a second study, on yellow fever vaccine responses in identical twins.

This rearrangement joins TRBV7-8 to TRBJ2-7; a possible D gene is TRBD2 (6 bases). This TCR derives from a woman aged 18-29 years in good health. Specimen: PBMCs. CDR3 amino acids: CASSSEPGLEQYV. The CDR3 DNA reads TGTGCCAGCAGCTCTGAACCGGGACTTGAGCAGTACGTC.